The sequence of this TCR beta chain was determined in a study of patients and donors after allogeneic stem cell transplantation. This clonotype was observed a few times. Each CDR3 protein is one row after TCRdb ran MiXCR on the RT-PCR reads. This sample yields over 150,000 distinct CDR3 sequences, of which approximately 30% are seen a single time; 3.2% belongs to the top ten. The clonotype originates from a human donor who was either an allogeneic HSCT recipient or a stem cell or donor lymphocyte infusion donor (not recorded which). It is not recorded whose cells these are; they may come from a transplant donor. Sample: blood, either unsorted or a sorted T cell fraction (not recorded which).

The CDR3 region is CSVELAEDQETQYF. The DNA for the CDR3 is TGCAGCGTTGAACTAGCGGAGGACCAAGAGACCCAGTACTTC. V gene TRBV29-1 combines with J gene TRBJ2-5; 7 bases align to TRBD2. Germline-derived CDR1 and CDR2 are SQVTM and ANQGSEA. V dropped 2 bases and J dropped 0; count of bases not matched to a gene: 3. The CDR3 consists of 14 residues.